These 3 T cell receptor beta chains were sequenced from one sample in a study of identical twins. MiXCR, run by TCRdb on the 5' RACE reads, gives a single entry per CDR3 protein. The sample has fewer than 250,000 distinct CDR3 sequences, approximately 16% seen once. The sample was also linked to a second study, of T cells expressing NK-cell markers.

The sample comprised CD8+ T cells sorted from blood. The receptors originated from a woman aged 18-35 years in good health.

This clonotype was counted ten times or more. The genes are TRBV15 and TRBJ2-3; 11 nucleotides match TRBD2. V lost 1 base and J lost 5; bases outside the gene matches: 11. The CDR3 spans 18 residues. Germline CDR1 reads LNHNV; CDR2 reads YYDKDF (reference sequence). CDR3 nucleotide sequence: TGTGCCACCAGCAGAGGTAAAACTAGCGGGAGTGATGGAGATACGCAGTATTTT. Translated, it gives CATSRGKTSGSDGDTQYF.

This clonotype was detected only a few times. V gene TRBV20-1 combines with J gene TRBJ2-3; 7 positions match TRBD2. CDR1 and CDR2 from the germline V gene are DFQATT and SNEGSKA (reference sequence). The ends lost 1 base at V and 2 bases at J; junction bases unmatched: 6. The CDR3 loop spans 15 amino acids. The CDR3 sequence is CSARVGGTDTDTQYF. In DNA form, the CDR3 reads TGCAGTGCTAGAGTCGGGGGGACGGACACAGATACGCAGTATTTT.

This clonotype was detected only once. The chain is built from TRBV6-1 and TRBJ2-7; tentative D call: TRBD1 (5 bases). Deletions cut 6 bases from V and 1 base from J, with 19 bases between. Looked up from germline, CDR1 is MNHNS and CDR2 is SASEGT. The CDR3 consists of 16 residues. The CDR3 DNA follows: TGTGCCAGCAGCACAACCCAGGGAAGGTTTTCCTACGAGCAGTACTTC. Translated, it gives CASSTTQGRFSYEQYF.